Reported below is one T cell receptor beta chain. Antigen: not known. This CDR3 spans 16 amino acids. The V gene's germline CDR1 is GTSNPN and CDR2 SVGIG (reference sequence). V lost 4 bases, J lost 0 bases, and 18 bases lay in between. The data belong to a study of CD8+ T cells in alopecia areata. Overall study: The protocol delivered tofacitinib for 6 to 18 months, then withdrew it for 6 months.

Sequencing relied on a cDNA template that was reverse transcribed from extracted RNA. Clones were sequenced by immunoSEQ multiplex PCR, and TCRdb holds only the in-frame ones, with some missing. The sample has 110,000 to 150,000 clones, 45% to 60% seen once. Treatment meaning: oral pan-JAK inhibitor, 5-10 mg twice daily. Overall study results and limits: Greater clonality was observed in lesional scalp samples, especially alopecia totalis/universalis, versus normal scalp.

The rearrangement uses TRBV30 and TRBJ1-2, with D tentatively TRBD1 (5 bases). The sample in question was CD8+ T cells sorted from blood, obtained at week 4, from a patient treated with tofacitinib. The sequence was collected from a human donor with alopecia areata. CDR3 DNA: TGTGCCTGGAATAGGGACCCCCCGCCTCCTAACTATGGCTACACCTTC. This codes for CAWNRDPPPPNYGYTF.